The 5 T cell receptor beta chains below come from one sample, sequenced in a study of blood T cell repertoires in COVID-19. This table comes from immunoSEQ multiplex PCR, and its TCRdb copy is limited to in-frame clones, with some not included. This table has approximately 200,000 clones, around 85% appearing once. The sample was peripheral blood. The receptor set was obtained from a woman aged 45-65 years with acute or convalescent COVID-19.

The chain couples TRBV2 to TRBJ2-2, with 14 positions matching TRBD2. The CDR3 runs 15 residues. Trimming took 8 bases from V and 7 from J; bases not matched to a gene: 6. Germline V gives CDR1 SNHLY, CDR2 FYNNEI. CDR3 amino acids: CASGTSGSSIGELFF. CDR3 nucleotides: TGTGCCAGCGGGACTAGCGGGAGCTCTATCGGGGAGCTGTTTTTT.

The rearrangement uses TRBV28 and TRBJ1-2; the match to TRBD1 covers 12 bases. CDR1 is MDHEN, CDR2 SYDVKM, per germline. The CDR3 sequence is 17 residues long. Trimming removed 6 bases from V and 1 base from J; junction bases left unmatched: 9. The CDR3 nucleotides read TGTGCCAGCAGGCCAGGGACAGGGGGCTCCCTTAACTATGGCTACACCTTC. Translating gives CASRPGTGGSLNYGYTF.

This chain connects TRBV9 to TRBJ2-7; D possibly corresponds to TRBD1 (6 bases). The CDR3 spans 15 residues. V lost 0 bases, J lost 3 bases, and 13 bases lay in between. Germline V gene lookup returns CDR1 SGDLS and CDR2 YYNGEE. Written as DNA, the CDR3 is TGTGCCAGCAGCGTAGAAGGGGGACCCGTCTACGAGCAGTACTTC. As protein: CASSVEGGPVYEQYF.

The chain has TRBV6-6 and TRBJ2-1; 11 bases map to TRBD2. V was clipped by 5 bases and J by 6 bases; unmatched bases: 9. This CDR3 comprises 16 residues. Germline V gene sequence: CDR1 MNHNY, CDR2 SVGAGI (reference sequence). In DNA form, the CDR3 reads TGTGCCAGCAGTCGTCCACTAGCGGGAGTGGCCAATGAGCAGTTCTTC. This sequence encodes CASSRPLAGVANEQFF.

This rearrangement joins TRBV2 to TRBJ2-2; 9 bases align to TRBD2. Per germline, CDR1 SNHLY and CDR2 FYNNEI. The V gene end was trimmed by 7 bases and the J gene end by 6 bases; junction bases not matched to a gene: 9. CDR3 size: 15 residues. CDR3 coding DNA: TGTGCCAGCATGAGTCTAGCGGGATCAGCCGGGGAGCTGTTTTTT. Its protein is CASMSLAGSAGELFF.